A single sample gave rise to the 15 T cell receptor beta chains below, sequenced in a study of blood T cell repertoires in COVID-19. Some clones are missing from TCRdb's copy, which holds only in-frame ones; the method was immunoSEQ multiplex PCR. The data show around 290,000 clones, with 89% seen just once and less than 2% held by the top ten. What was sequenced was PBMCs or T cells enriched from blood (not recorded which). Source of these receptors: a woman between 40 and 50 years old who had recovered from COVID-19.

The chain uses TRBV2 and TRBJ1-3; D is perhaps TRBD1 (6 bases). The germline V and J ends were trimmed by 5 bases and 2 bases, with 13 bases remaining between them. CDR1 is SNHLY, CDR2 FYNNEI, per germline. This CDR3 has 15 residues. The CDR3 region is CASSIPAGAGNTIYF. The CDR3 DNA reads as TGTGCCAGCAGTATCCCGGCAGGGGCTGGAAACACCATATATTTT.

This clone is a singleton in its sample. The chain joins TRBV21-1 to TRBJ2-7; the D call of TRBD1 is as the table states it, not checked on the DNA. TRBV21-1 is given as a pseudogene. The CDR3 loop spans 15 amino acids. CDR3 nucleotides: TGTGCCAGCAGCCCCGCCAGGGAACCCAATTACGAGCAGTACTTC. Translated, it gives CASSPAREPNYEQYF.

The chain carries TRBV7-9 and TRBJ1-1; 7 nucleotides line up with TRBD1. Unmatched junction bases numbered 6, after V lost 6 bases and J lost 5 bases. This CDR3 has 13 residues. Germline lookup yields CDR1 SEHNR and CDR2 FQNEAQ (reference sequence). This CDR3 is CASSRDRVTEAFF. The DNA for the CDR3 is TGTGCCAGCAGTCGTGACAGGGTGACTGAAGCTTTCTTT.

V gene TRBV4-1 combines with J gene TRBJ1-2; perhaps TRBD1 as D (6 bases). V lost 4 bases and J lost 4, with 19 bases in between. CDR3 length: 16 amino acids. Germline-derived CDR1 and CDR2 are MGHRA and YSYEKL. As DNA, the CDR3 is TGCGCCAGCAGCCCCGTCGGCACAGGGAAAATCTATGGCTACACCTTC. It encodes CASSPVGTGKIYGYTF.

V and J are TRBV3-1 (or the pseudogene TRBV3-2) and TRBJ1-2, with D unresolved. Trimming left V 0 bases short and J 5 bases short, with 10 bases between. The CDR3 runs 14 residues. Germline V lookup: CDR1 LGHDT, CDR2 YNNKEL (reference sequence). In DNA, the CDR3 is TGTGCCAGCAGCCAAGATGCGTTTCGGTATGGCTACACCTTC. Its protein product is CASSQDAFRYGYTF.

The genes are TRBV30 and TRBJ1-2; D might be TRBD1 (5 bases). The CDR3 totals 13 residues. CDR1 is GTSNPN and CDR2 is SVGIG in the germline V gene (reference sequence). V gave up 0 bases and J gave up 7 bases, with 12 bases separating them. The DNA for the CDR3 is TGTGCCTGGAGTGTAGGGGACTTTCTTGGCTACACCTTC. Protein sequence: CAWSVGDFLGYTF. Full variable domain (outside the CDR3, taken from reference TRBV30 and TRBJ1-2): SQTIHQWPATLVQPVGSPLSLECTVEGTSNPNLYWYRQAAGRGLQLLFYSVGIGQISSEVPQNLSASRPQDRQFILSSKKLLLSDSGFYLCAWSVGDFLGYTFGSGTRLTVV.

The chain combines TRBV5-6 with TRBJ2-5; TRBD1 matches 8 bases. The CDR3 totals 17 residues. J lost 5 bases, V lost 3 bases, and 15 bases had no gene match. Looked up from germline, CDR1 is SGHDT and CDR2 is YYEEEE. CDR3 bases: TGTGCCAGCAGCTCGACTTACAGGGGGGCTCTCCTTGAGACCCAGTACTTC. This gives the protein CASSSTYRGALLETQYF.

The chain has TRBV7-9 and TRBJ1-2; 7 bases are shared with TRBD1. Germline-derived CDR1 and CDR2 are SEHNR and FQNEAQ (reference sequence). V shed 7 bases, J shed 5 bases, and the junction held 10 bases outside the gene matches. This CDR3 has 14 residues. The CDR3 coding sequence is TGTGCCAGCACCCAAGGGACAGAGTTTTATGGCTACACCTTC. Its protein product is CASTQGTEFYGYTF.

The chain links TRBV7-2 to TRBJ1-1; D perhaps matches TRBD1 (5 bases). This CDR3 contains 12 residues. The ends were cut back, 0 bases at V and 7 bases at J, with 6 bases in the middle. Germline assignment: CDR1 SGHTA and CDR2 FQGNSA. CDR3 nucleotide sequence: TGTGCCAGCAGCTTAGCCGGGGGTGAAGCTTTCTTT. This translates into CASSLAGGEAFF.

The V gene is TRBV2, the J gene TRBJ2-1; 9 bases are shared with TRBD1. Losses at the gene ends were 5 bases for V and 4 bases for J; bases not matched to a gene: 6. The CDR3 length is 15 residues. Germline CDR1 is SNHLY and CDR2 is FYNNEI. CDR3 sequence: CASSSRDRGYNEQFF. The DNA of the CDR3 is TGTGCCAGCAGTTCCCGCGACAGGGGGTACAATGAGCAGTTCTTC. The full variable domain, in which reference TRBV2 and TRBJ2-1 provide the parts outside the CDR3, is EPEVTQTPSHQVTQMGQEVILRCVPISNHLYFYWYRQILGQKVEFLVSFYNNEISEKSEIFDDQFSVERPDGSNFTLKIRSTKLEDSAMYFCASSSRDRGYNEQFFGPGTRLTVL.

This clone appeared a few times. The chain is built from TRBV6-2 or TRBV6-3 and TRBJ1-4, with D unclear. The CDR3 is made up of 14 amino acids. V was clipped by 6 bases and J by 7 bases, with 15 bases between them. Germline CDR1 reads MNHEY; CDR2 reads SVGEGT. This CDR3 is CASSQEEVTEKLFF. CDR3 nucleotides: TGTGCCAGCAGCCAGGAGGAGGTTACTGAAAAACTGTTTTTT.

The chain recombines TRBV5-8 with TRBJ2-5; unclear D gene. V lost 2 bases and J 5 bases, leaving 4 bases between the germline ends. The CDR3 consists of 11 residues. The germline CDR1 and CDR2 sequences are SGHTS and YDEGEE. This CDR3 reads CASSFFETQYF. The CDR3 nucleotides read TGTGCCAGCAGCTTCTTTGAGACCCAGTACTTC. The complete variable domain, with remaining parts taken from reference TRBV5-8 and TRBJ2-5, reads EAGVTQSPTHLIKTRGQQATLRCSPISGHTSVYWYQQALGLGLQFLLWYDEGEERNRGNFPPRFSGRQFPNYSSELNVNALELEDSALYLCASSFFETQYFGPGTRLLVL.

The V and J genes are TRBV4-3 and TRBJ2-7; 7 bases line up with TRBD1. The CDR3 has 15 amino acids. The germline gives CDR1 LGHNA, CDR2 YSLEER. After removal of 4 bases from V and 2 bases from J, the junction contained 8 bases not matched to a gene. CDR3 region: CASSREDRFPYEQYF. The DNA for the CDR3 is TGCGCCAGCAGCCGCGAGGACAGGTTCCCCTACGAGCAGTACTTC.

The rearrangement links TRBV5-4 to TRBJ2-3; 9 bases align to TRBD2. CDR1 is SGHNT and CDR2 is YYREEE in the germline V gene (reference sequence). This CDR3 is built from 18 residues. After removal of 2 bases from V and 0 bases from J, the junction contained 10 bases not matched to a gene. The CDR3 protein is CASSFMAGGFPSTDTQYF. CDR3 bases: TGTGCCAGCAGCTTCATGGCGGGGGGGTTCCCAAGCACAGATACGCAGTATTTT.

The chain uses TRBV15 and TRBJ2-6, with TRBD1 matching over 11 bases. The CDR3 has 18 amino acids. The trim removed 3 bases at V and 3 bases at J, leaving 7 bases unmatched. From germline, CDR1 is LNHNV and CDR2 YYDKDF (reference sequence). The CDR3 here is CATSSGTGGSLGANVLTF. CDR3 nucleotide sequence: TGTGCCACCAGCAGCGGGACAGGGGGAAGCCTTGGGGCCAACGTCCTGACTTTC.